This is a list of T cell receptor beta chains from one sample in a study of shared clonotypes between healthy human individuals. Produced via immunoSEQ multiplex PCR; TCRdb's table is partial and in-frame only. Among some 980,000 clones listed, 76% were seen once. The sample was memory CD4+ T cells sorted from blood. The receptors shown here come from a young man in good health. CDR3s include the opening cysteine and the closing phenylalanine or tryptophan. D genes are given only for firm matches. Part of the rows lack a size; the others show once, few, many or a class for expanded clones.

-	-	TRBV20-1	TRBJ2-7	TGCAGTGCTTCCCAGGAGTACTTC	CSASQEYF
-	-	TRBV5-6	TRBJ1-1	TGTGCCAGCACCGGGCGGGACCCGGACACTGAAGCTTTCTTT	CASTGRDPDTEAFF
-	-	TRBV5-1	TRBJ1-4	TGCGCCAGCAGCTTGGATGCAACTAATGAAAAACTGTTTTTT	CASSLDATNEKLFF
-	-	TRBV7-4	TRBJ2-1	TGTGCCAGCAGCCCAGGAGGCGGGGCCTCCTACAATGAGCAGTTCTTC	CASSPGGGASYNEQFF
TRBD1	-	TRBV6-1	TRBJ1-1	TGTGCCAGCAGTCACACAGGGGTGAACACTGAAGCTTTCTTT	CASSHTGVNTEAFF
-	-	TRBV19	TRBJ1-4	TGTGCCAGTAGCTCTACCTCGGTGGAAAAACTGTTTTTT	CASSSTSVEKLFF
-	-	TRBV7-2	TRBJ2-1	TGTGCCAGCAGCTTAGCGGCGCAGCAGTTCTTC	CASSLAAQQFF
-	-	TRBV7-7	TRBJ2-2	TGTGCTAGCGGACGGGACGACAAAACCGGGGAGCTGTTTTTT	CASGRDDKTGELFF
-	few	TRBV11-2	TRBJ2-2	TGTGCCAGCAGCCCTCGTGGGGGAGGGGGATCGTCAAGCGGCGGGGAGCTGTTTTTT	CASSPRGGGGSSSGGELFF
TRBD1	-	TRBV6-5	TRBJ2-3	TGTGCCAGCAGTGGACAGGGTAGCACAGATACGCAGTATTTT	CASSGQGSTDTQYF
TRBD1	-	TRBV29-1	TRBJ2-6	TGCAGCGTTGTAGGGACAGGCTTAGCTCTTTCTGGGGCCAACGTCCTGACTTTC	CSVVGTGLALSGANVLTF
-	-	TRBV11-2	TRBJ2-5	TGTGCCAGCAGCTTAAACCGGGAACAGGGGACCCAGTACTTC	CASSLNREQGTQYF
-	once	TRBV6-5	TRBJ1-2	TGTGCCAGCAGTCAACCTTCACAGGGCGGGGGCTACACCTTC	CASSQPSQGGGYTF
-	once	TRBV5-6	TRBJ2-3	TGTGCCAGCAGCCAAGGAAGCACAGATACGCAGTATTTT	CASSQGSTDTQYF
-	few	TRBV7-9	TRBJ1-6	TGTGCCAGCAGCTTAGAACCCACCGTGGATTCACCCCTCCACTTT	CASSLEPTVDSPLHF
-	-	TRBV2	TRBJ2-3	TGTGCCAGCAGTGTTCCCAGAGGTCAGATACGCCCTAGCACAGATACGCAGTATTTT	CASSVPRGQIRPSTDTQYF
-	few	TRBV9	TRBJ1-1	TGTGCCAGCAGCCCACAGACAGCGCTCACTGAAGCTTTCTTT	CASSPQTALTEAFF
-	-	TRBV5-4	TRBJ2-3	TGTGCCAGCAGCGCGGGACTTATGGGGGATACGCAGTATTTT	CASSAGLMGDTQYF
-	-	TRBV2	TRBJ2-2	TGTGCCAGCAGAGAGCGACAGTTGATGCGTGGCGGGGAGCTGTTTTTT	CASRERQLMRGGELFF
TRBD1	-	TRBV25-1	TRBJ2-1	TGTGCCAGCAGGGGGACAGGGGCCGACAATGAGCAGTTCTTC	CASRGTGADNEQFF
TRBD2	-	TRBV6-4	TRBJ2-4	TGTGCCAGCAGTGACGGTCTCCAGCTAGCGGGGTTTTGGATTCAGTACTTC	CASSDGLQLAGFWIQYF
-	-	TRBV6-6	TRBJ1-2	TGTGCCAGCATCCAGAGGCAGGGGTGGGGCTATGGCTACACCTTC	CASIQRQGWGYGYTF
-	once	TRBV4-1	TRBJ1-3	TGCGCCAGCAGCCAAGGGAGCTCTGGAAACACCATATATTTT	CASSQGSSGNTIYF
-	-	TRBV10-3	TRBJ2-2	TGTGCCATCAGTTGGACAGCGAACACCGGGGAGCTGTTTTTT	CAISWTANTGELFF
-	-	TRBV9	TRBJ2-3	TGTGCCAGCAGCGTAGACGGACGAGATACGCAGTATTTT	CASSVDGRDTQYF
-	many	TRBV30	TRBJ1-6	TGTGCCTGGATGAGGGATAGTTCACCCCTCCACTTT	CAWMRDSSPLHF
-	-	TRBV6-1	TRBJ2-1	TGTGCCAGCAGGGACTACAATGAGCAGTTCTTC	CASRDYNEQFF
TRBD2	many	TRBV18	TRBJ2-2	TGTGCCAGCTCACCTCCAGCGGGGGTCAGAGGGGAGCTGTTTTTT	CASSPPAGVRGELFF
TRBD1	-	TRBV7-2	TRBJ2-7	TGTGCCAGCAGCCCAGACCATGGGACAGGGCTCTACGAGCAGTACTTC	CASSPDHGTGLYEQYF
TRBD1	few	TRBV7-2	TRBJ2-5	TGTGCCAGCAGCTACCAGCGGGGGACAGGGGGTTCCCAAGAGACCCAGTACTTC	CASSYQRGTGGSQETQYF
TRBD1	-	TRBV5-4	TRBJ1-1	TGTGCCAGCAGCTCTCGGACAGGTGTGAACACTGAAGCTTTCTTT	CASSSRTGVNTEAFF
TRBD1	few	TRBV4-2	TRBJ1-5	TGTGCCAGCAGCCCCAGGACAGGGGACGGCAATCAGCCCCAGCATTTT	CASSPRTGDGNQPQHF
TRBD2	few	TRBV6-5	TRBJ2-3	TGTGCCAGCAGGACTAGCGGGAGTTGGGCAGATACGCAGTATTTT	CASRTSGSWADTQYF
TRBD2	-	TRBV30	TRBJ2-5	TGTGCCTGGAGTGGGCTAGCGGGGGCCATGAGGGAGACCCAGTACTTC	CAWSGLAGAMRETQYF
TRBD1	-	TRBV2	TRBJ1-5	TGTGCCAGCAGCCGGGACGGGACAGGGCCTCAGCCCCAGCATTTT	CASSRDGTGPQPQHF
-	-	TRBV5-1	TRBJ2-1	TGCGCCAGCACCCCCGGCTACTCCTACAATGAGCAGTTCTTC	CASTPGYSYNEQFF
TRBD2	few	TRBV5-8	TRBJ2-2	TGTGCCAGCAGCTTTCTAACTAGCGCAGACTCCACCGGGGAGCTGTTTTTT	CASSFLTSADSTGELFF
-	-	TRBV30	TRBJ2-1	TGTGCCTGGAGGAGGGATCGGCAGTTCTTC	CAWRRDRQFF
-	few	TRBV7-2	TRBJ2-7	TGTGCCAGCAGCTTAGCGTACAGGGACGAGCAGTACTTC	CASSLAYRDEQYF
-	-	TRBV6-6	TRBJ2-7	TGTGCCAGCAGTTACCTGCGGGGCGGATACGAGCAGTACTTC	CASSYLRGGYEQYF
-	-	TRBV9	TRBJ1-2	TGTGCCAGCAGCCCCAGGGCGGGAGAAAATTATGGCTACACCTTC	CASSPRAGENYGYTF
-	-	TRBV15	TRBJ2-7	TGTGCCACCAGCAGAGAGCGGGCGTACGAGCAGTACTTC	CATSRERAYEQYF
TRBD1	-	TRBV6-6	TRBJ1-1	TGTGCCAGCAGGGGGACAGACACTGAAGCTTTCTTT	CASRGTDTEAFF